The 30 T cell receptor beta chains in this list originate from one sample, sequenced in a study of T cell responses to AZD1222 COVID-19 vaccine. The protocol was immunoSEQ multiplex PCR, while the TCRdb copy is restricted to in-frame clones and leaves out a portion. Among about 120,000 clones listed, 70% to 90% were seen once. The material was peripheral blood, obtained 28 days after the second AZD1222 dose. The receptors here all came from an adult who received the AZD1222 COVID-19 vaccine.

A few counts support this clone. The rearrangement uses TRBV29-1 and TRBJ2-1; 8 bases are a match to TRBD2. The CDR3 covers 13 residues. V lost 4 bases to trimming and J lost 8 bases; unmatched junction nucleotides: 7. Germline CDR1 reads SQVTM; CDR2 reads ANQGSEA. As DNA, the CDR3 is TGCAGCGTTGCCAGCGGGAGAGGGGATGAGCAGTTCTTC. This translates into CSVASGRGDEQFF.

The chain has TRBV11-2 and TRBJ2-7; 8 nucleotides match TRBD1. The CDR3 is 14 amino acids. V lost 5 bases and J lost 5; bases outside the gene matches: 8. From germline, CDR1 is SGHAT and CDR2 FQNNGV. For the CDR3, the DNA is TGTGCCAGCAGCCCGGTTCGGACAGGGAACGAGCAGTACTTC. As protein: CASSPVRTGNEQYF.

The gene calls are TRBV6-5 and TRBJ1-5; 7 nucleotides align to TRBD1. CDR3 length: 14 amino acids. After removal of 7 bases from V and 6 bases from J, the junction contained 9 bases not matched to a gene. CDR1 MNHEY and CDR2 SVGAGI come from the germline V gene. The CDR3 region is CASTSTGRSQPQHF. The CDR3 DNA follows: TGTGCCAGCACTTCGACAGGGAGGAGTCAGCCCCAGCATTTT.

The chain is built from TRBV14 and TRBJ1-6; possibly TRBD1 for D (5 bases). The CDR3 runs 19 residues. CDR1 is SGHDN, CDR2 FVKESK, per germline. Trimming removed 1 base from V and 11 bases from J, with 27 bases in between. The DNA of the CDR3 is TGTGCCAGCAGCCAAGTACTGGGGACGTACAGGCTTTCCCCCCCACCCCTCCACTTT. It translates to CASSQVLGTYRLSPPPLHF.

The chain employs TRBV5-1 and TRBJ1-5; D is ambiguous. Trimming stripped 4 bases from V and 3 bases from J, with 11 bases between. The CDR3 covers 14 residues. Germline V gene lookup returns CDR1 SGHRS and CDR2 YFSETQ. The DNA of the CDR3 is TGCGCCAGCAGCCTTCGGACGGCCAATCAGCCCCAGCATTTT. Translated, it gives CASSLRTANQPQHF.

J is TRBJ2-3 and V is TRBV7-9; D not certain. The CDR3 is made up of 15 amino acids. V dropped 4 bases and J dropped 2 bases, with 13 bases sitting between them. Germline CDR1 is SEHNR and CDR2 is FQNEAQ (reference sequence). The CDR3: CASSSNSDSTDTQYF. The CDR3 nucleotides are TGTGCCAGCAGCTCTAACAGTGACTCCACAGATACGCAGTATTTT.

The rearrangement joins TRBV5-1 to TRBJ1-1; 8 nucleotides match TRBD1. CDR3 size: 18 residues. Trimming at V came to 0 bases and at J to 0 bases, leaving 10 bases not matched to a gene. CDR1 is SGHRS, CDR2 YFSETQ, per germline. CDR3 in amino acids: CASSLGWSGGHMNTEAFF. CDR3 bases: TGCGCCAGCAGCTTGGGTTGGTCAGGGGGCCATATGAACACTGAAGCTTTCTTT. Supplemented by reference TRBV5-1 and TRBJ1-1, the full variable domain reads KAGVTQTPRYLIKTRGQQVTLSCSPISGHRSVSWYQQTPGQGLQFLFEYFSETQRNKGNFPGRFSGRQFSNSRSEMNVSTLELGDSALYLCASSLGWSGGHMNTEAFFGQGTRLTVV.

This chain uses TRBV23-1 with TRBJ2-2; 9 nucleotides agree with TRBD2. TRBV23-1 counts as an open reading frame of uncertain function. This CDR3 comprises 17 residues. Trimming took 6 bases from V and 7 from J; bases not matched to a gene: 15. The CDR3 nucleotides read TGCGCCAGCAGCGGGGGACTAGCCGGGTCTCCGGACGGGGAGCTGTTTTTT. Amino acids: CASSGGLAGSPDGELFF.

The rearrangement joins TRBV11-2 to TRBJ2-2, with D perhaps TRBD1 (6 bases). Germline V gene data show CDR1 as SGHAT and CDR2 as FQNNGV. V lost 5 bases and J lost 1, with 8 bases in between. This CDR3 region has 14 residues. The DNA for the CDR3 is TGTGCCAGCAGCCAGGGACAGAACACCGGGGAGCTGTTTTTT. It codes for CASSQGQNTGELFF.

V gene TRBV5-1 combines with J gene TRBJ2-7, with a possible D match to TRBD2 (5 bases). Trimming left V 1 base short and J 2 bases short, with 22 bases between. Per the germline V gene, CDR1 is SGHRS and CDR2 is YFSETQ. The CDR3 is 18 residues long. The CDR3 protein is CASSLSTASYELTYEQYF. The CDR3 coding sequence is TGCGCCAGCAGCTTGAGTACGGCTAGCTACGAACTGACCTACGAGCAGTACTTC.

The chain combines TRBV6-2 or TRBV6-3 with TRBJ2-7; tentatively, D is TRBD1 or TRBD2 (5 bases each). The CDR3 has 14 amino acids. Germline lookup yields CDR1 MNHEY and CDR2 SVGEGT. Trimming cost V 5 bases and J 3 bases, with 14 bases left between them. CDR3 sequence: CASSKGPVRYEQYF. CDR3 nucleotides: TGTGCCAGCAGTAAGGGACCCGTGCGCTACGAGCAGTACTTC.

The chain recombines TRBV7-3 with TRBJ2-1; 16 nucleotides align to TRBD2. This CDR3 is 16 amino acids long. From germline, CDR1 is SGHTA and CDR2 FQGTGA. The V and J ends lost 6 bases and 6 bases, in that order; junction bases with no gene match: 5. CDR3 coding DNA: TGTGCCAGCAGTACCGGGACTAGCGGGGGGGTCAATGAGCAGTTCTTC. This codes for CASSTGTSGGVNEQFF.

The V call is TRBV28, the J call TRBJ1-5; TRBD1 might be the D (5 bases). The germline V gene encodes CDR1 MDHEN and CDR2 SYDVKM. The V and J ends lost 6 bases and 9 bases respectively, with 18 bases between them. The CDR3 is 14 amino acids. CDR3 coding DNA: TGTGCCAGCAGCGGACACGAACCCGAGCGGCCCCAGCATTTT. Its protein product is CASSGHEPERPQHF.

The chain has TRBV7-3 and TRBJ2-2; D is undetermined. From germline, CDR1 is SGHTA and CDR2 FQGTGA. The CDR3 covers 15 residues. V was cut by 1 base and J by 5 bases, with 11 bases left in between. The DNA of the CDR3 is TGTGCCAGCAGCTTAAAGGCCCTAGGGACCGGGGAGCTGTTTTTT. Its protein product is CASSLKALGTGELFF.

V is TRBV19 and J is TRBJ2-6; D is unresolved. The CDR3 sequence is 15 residues long. Per germline, CDR1 LNHDA and CDR2 SQIVND (reference sequence). Trimming took off 7 bases at V and 4 bases at J, with 14 bases between the two ends. The CDR3 DNA follows: TGTGCCAGTACCCCAACTCGGCAGGGGGCCAACGTCCTGACTTTC. It is translated as CASTPTRQGANVLTF.

The V call is TRBV15, the J call TRBJ1-2; the match to TRBD1 covers 7 bases. This CDR3 comprises 19 residues. With 0 bases clipped from V and 1 base from J, the junction kept 14 bases outside the gene matches. Per germline, CDR1 LNHNV and CDR2 YYDKDF (reference sequence). The CDR3 loop is CATSRDPLLQGKNNYGYTF. The DNA of the CDR3 is TGTGCCACCAGCAGAGATCCCCTTTTACAGGGGAAAAATAACTATGGCTACACCTTC.

This clone was counted many times. V gene TRBV6-1 combines with J gene TRBJ1-2; D uncertain. Germline V gene sequence: CDR1 MNHNS, CDR2 SASEGT. This CDR3 comprises 11 residues. V lost 2 bases to trimming and J lost 8 bases, with 6 bases between them. In DNA form, the CDR3 reads TGTGCCAGCAGTGAATACGGCGGCTACACCTTC. Protein product: CASSEYGGYTF.

The chain uses TRBV6-5 and TRBJ1-1, with D perhaps TRBD1 (5 bases). V shed 5 bases and J shed 1 base, with 5 bases lying between them. Germline assignment: CDR1 MNHEY and CDR2 SVGAGI. The CDR3 is made up of 12 amino acids. The CDR3 region has the DNA TGTGCCAGCAGTAGGGGGAACACTGAAGCTTTCTTT. Its translation is CASSRGNTEAFF.

The V and J genes are TRBV7-2 and TRBJ2-3, with D uncertain. The V end was cut by 4 bases, the J end by 6 bases, with 14 bases between. Per germline, CDR1 SGHTA and CDR2 FQGNSA. This CDR3 spans 14 amino acids. The CDR3 sequence is CASSSPGRPDTQYF. The CDR3 DNA reads as TGTGCCAGCAGCTCCCCGGGCCGTCCCGATACGCAGTATTTT. Drawing the rest from reference TRBV7-2 and TRBJ2-3, the complete variable domain is GAGVSQSPSNKVTEKGKDVELRCDPISGHTALYWYRQSLGQGLEFLIYFQGNSAPDKSGLPSDRFSAERTGGSVSTLTIQRTQQEDSAVYLCASSSPGRPDTQYFGPGTRLTVL.

The chain links TRBV28 to TRBJ2-5; 9 bases are a match to TRBD2. V lost 4 bases, J lost 1 base, and 7 bases stayed unmatched. Germline V gives CDR1 MDHEN, CDR2 SYDVKM. This CDR3 is built from 16 residues. CDR3 in DNA: TGTGCCAGCAGTTCTATGAAGCGGGAGGCCCAAGAGACCCAGTACTTC. Translated, it gives CASSSMKREAQETQYF.

The chain has TRBV19 and TRBJ2-7; TRBD1 agrees at 9 bases. The CDR3 has 16 residues. CDR1 LNHDA and CDR2 SQIVND come from the germline V gene (reference sequence). The J segment lost 3 bases and the V segment lost 1 base, leaving 7 bases of the junction unmatched. DNA of the CDR3: TGTGCCAGTAGTATAGGGCTGGGACAGGGCTACTACGAGCAGTACTTC. Encoded protein: CASSIGLGQGYYEQYF.

V and J are TRBV24-1 and TRBJ2-1; 8 positions match TRBD1. Germline values: CDR1 KGHDR, CDR2 SFDVKD. The ends lost 12 bases at V and 2 bases at J; junction bases unmatched: 17. This CDR3 has 17 amino acids. This chain's CDR3 is CAAILEQGVSPYNEQFF. The CDR3 DNA follows: TGTGCCGCCATTCTAGAACAGGGGGTAAGTCCCTACAATGAGCAGTTCTTC.

A few counts support this clone. The V gene is TRBV28, the J gene TRBJ2-5; D might be TRBD1 or TRBD2, each matching 5 bases. Germline loops: CDR1 MDHEN, CDR2 SYDVKM. This CDR3 contains 14 residues. V was clipped by 3 bases and J by 1 base, with 9 bases between them. CDR3 DNA sequence: TGTGCCAGCAGTTTCGACGGGACCCAAGAGACCCAGTACTTC. It encodes CASSFDGTQETQYF.

The CDR3 reads CATSMARGYRNTIYF. The CDR3 DNA reads as TGTGCCACCAGCATGGCCAGGGGTTATCGGAACACCATATATTTT. The chain links TRBV15 to TRBJ1-3, with D perhaps TRBD1 (6 bases). The CDR3 totals 15 residues. Trimming shortened V by 4 bases and J by 7 bases, and 17 bases separated the two germline ends. Germline CDR1 is LNHNV and CDR2 is YYDKDF (reference sequence).

The chain is built from TRBV7-6 and TRBJ2-2; D tentatively fits TRBD1 or TRBD2 (6 bases each). V gave up 0 bases and J gave up 7 bases, with 15 bases separating them. CDR1 is SGHVS, CDR2 FNYEAQ, per germline. CDR3 size: 16 residues. The CDR3 nucleotides are TGTGCCAGCAGCTTAGCGCACAGGGAGGTTGGCGGGGAGCTGTTTTTT. Protein: CASSLAHREVGGELFF.

This clone was seen only once. This chain links TRBV9 with TRBJ2-2; D is ambiguous. Germline V gene lookup returns CDR1 SGDLS and CDR2 YYNGEE. The CDR3 runs to 17 residues. Between the trimmed V and J ends, which lost 4 bases and 0 bases, there was a span of 16 bases. CDR3 sequence reads: CASSPGHKTANTGELFF. The CDR3 region has the DNA TGTGCCAGCAGCCCCGGTCATAAGACGGCGAACACCGGGGAGCTGTTTTTT.

This chain connects TRBV24-1 to TRBJ1-2, with a tentative D call TRBD1 (6 bases). CDR3 length equals 17 residues. Germline V gene lookup returns CDR1 KGHDR and CDR2 SFDVKD. The V end was cut by 3 bases, the J end by 6 bases, with 22 bases between. The CDR3 bases are TGTGCCACCAGTGATACAGTTACAGGGTACAACTGGGATGGCTACACCTTC. Protein: CATSDTVTGYNWDGYTF.

The rearrangement uses TRBV19 and TRBJ1-1, with D perhaps TRBD1 (5 bases). The CDR3 is 13 residues long. The V end lost 6 bases, the J end lost 7 bases, and 15 bases lay between the germline ends. CDR1 and CDR2 (germline): LNHDA, SQIVND (reference sequence). The CDR3 region is CASRRVTDREAFF. The CDR3 coding sequence is TGTGCCAGTAGGAGAGTGACAGATCGTGAAGCTTTCTTT.

The rearrangement uses TRBV19 and TRBJ1-6; no clear D. The germline V and J ends were trimmed by 3 bases and 13 bases, with 13 bases remaining between them. This CDR3 is 13 amino acids long. Germline V gives CDR1 LNHDA, CDR2 SQIVND (reference sequence). The CDR3 sequence: CASSISQASPLHF. CDR3 DNA sequence: TGTGCCAGTAGTATTAGTCAGGCGTCGCCCCTCCACTTT.

The chain's CDR3 is CASTPGGRLAEAFF. The CDR3 DNA sequence: TGTGCCAGCACCCCCGGGGGCCGATTGGCTGAAGCTTTCTTT. This chain uses TRBV6-5 with TRBJ1-1; D might be TRBD1 (6 bases). Per the germline V gene, CDR1 is MNHEY and CDR2 is SVGAGI. The V end was cut by 7 bases, the J end by 6 bases, with 18 bases between. CDR3 length equals 14 residues.